The next 5 T cell receptor beta chains were all read from a single sample in a study of blood T cell repertoires in COVID-19. Here immunoSEQ multiplex PCR was the method, and the copy in TCRdb shows in-frame clones only, minus some. The repertoire includes roughly 160,000 clones, approximately 83% of them detected once, and approximately 13% sits in the top ten. Source material: PBMCs or T cells enriched from blood (not recorded which). The receptors were gathered from a woman aged 60-75 years who had recovered from COVID-19.

V gene TRBV2 combines with J gene TRBJ2-7; D may be TRBD2 (6 bases). V was pared by 4 bases and J by 5 bases, with 18 bases between. The CDR3 length is 15 residues. Germline values: CDR1 SNHLY, CDR2 FYNNEI. For the CDR3, the DNA is TGTGCCAGCAGTGTGTGGGGGGAGACGGGCGACGAGCAGTACTTC. Translation gives CASSVWGETGDEQYF.

The chain recombines TRBV7-8 with TRBJ2-7; perhaps TRBD1 as D (6 bases). Germline V gene lookup returns CDR1 SGHVS and CDR2 FQNEAQ. V was trimmed by 4 bases and J by 4 bases, leaving 14 bases between them. CDR3 length: 14 residues. CDR3: CASSSGARNYEQYF. CDR3 nucleotides: TGTGCCAGCAGCTCAGGGGCTAGAAATTACGAGCAGTACTTC.

The table lists this clone with a count of one. For the CDR3, the DNA is TGCGCCAGCAGCTTGAACCAAGACACCTACGAGCAGTACTTC. Protein product: CASSLNQDTYEQYF. The V call is TRBV5-1, the J call TRBJ2-7; D ambiguous. The ends were cut back, 1 base at V and 2 bases at J, with 10 bases in the middle. The V gene's germline CDR1 is SGHRS and CDR2 YFSETQ. This CDR3 spans 14 amino acids.

This clone occurred a few times. The chain couples TRBV5-6 to TRBJ1-1; TRBD1 matches 8 bases. The CDR3 extends over 15 amino acids. Germline values: CDR1 SGHDT, CDR2 YYEEEE. The junction had 10 bases not matched to a gene; V was cut back by 4 bases and J by 5 bases. CDR3 region: CASSPSGGARTEAFF. The DNA for the CDR3 is TGTGCCAGCAGCCCCTCAGGGGGCGCGAGAACTGAAGCTTTCTTT.

The rearrangement uses TRBV23-1 and TRBJ2-4, with 11 bases identical to TRBD2. TRBV23-1 is annotated as an ORF whose role is uncertain. The CDR3 totals 21 residues. V dropped 3 bases and J dropped 0; count of bases not matched to a gene: 16. The CDR3 here is CASSHPRGTSGGYKAKNIQYF. The CDR3 DNA reads TGCGCCAGCAGTCACCCCCGGGGTACTAGCGGGGGATACAAAGCCAAAAACATTCAGTACTTC.